The next 10 T cell receptor beta chains were all read from a single sample in a study of cytomegalovirus exposure and HLA in healthy donors. Primers included in the PCR were 60 Vbeta and 13 Jbeta primers. Sequenced by immunoSEQ multiplex PCR; TCRdb stores in-frame clones only, minus some. The table lists about 120,000 clones, 65% to 80% of them singletons, with 2.7% in the top ten. Sequenced: PBMCs. The receptors here all came from a woman aged 35 to 49 in good health and CMV-seropositive.

This chain joins TRBV11-1 and TRBJ2-5; possible D gene TRBD1, 6 bases. Trimming took off 5 bases at V and 5 bases at J, with 9 bases between the two ends. The CDR3 contains 12 residues. Germline lookup yields CDR1 SGHAT and CDR2 FQDESV (reference sequence). In DNA, the CDR3 is TGTGCCAGCAGCCAGGGGCGGGAGACCCAGTACTTC. Protein product: CASSQGRETQYF.

This clone was picked up a small number of times. The gene calls are TRBV5-5 and TRBJ1-3; a possible D gene is TRBD1 (5 bases). V was pared by 4 bases and J by 4 bases, with 21 bases between. Germline V lookup: CDR1 SGHKS, CDR2 YYEKEE (reference sequence). This CDR3 region has 17 residues. CDR3: CASSKTWSGGDGNTIYF. The CDR3 bases are TGTGCCAGCAGCAAAACGTGGTCCGGGGGAGACGGAAACACCATATATTTT.

The genes are TRBV19 and TRBJ2-7, with D possibly being TRBD2 (6 bases). Trimming took 4 bases from V and 0 from J, leaving 13 bases between them. CDR1 is LNHDA, CDR2 SQIVND, per germline (reference sequence). CDR3 length: 15 amino acids. CDR3 coding DNA: TGTGCCAGTAGTAGTTTTAGCGGAAGCTCCTACGAGCAGTACTTC. Its protein is CASSSFSGSSYEQYF.

V is TRBV6-1 and J is TRBJ1-1, with D perhaps TRBD1 (6 bases). Trimming pared 4 bases from V and 1 base from J, leaving 10 bases between. Germline CDR1 reads MNHNS; CDR2 reads SASEGT. This CDR3 region has 14 residues. CDR3 in DNA: TGTGCCAGCAGTGGACAGGTTCGGAACACTGAAGCTTTCTTT. Amino acid sequence: CASSGQVRNTEAFF.

This chain connects TRBV7-3 to TRBJ1-1, with D perhaps TRBD1 (6 bases). The germline V gene has CDR1 SGHTA and CDR2 FQGTGA. Trimming left V 5 bases short and J 4 bases short, with 20 bases between. This CDR3 region has 16 residues. CDR3 in DNA: TGTGCCAGCAGCCCTCGGGGAGGGGGGCTTGGCACTGAAGCTTTCTTT. Protein: CASSPRGGGLGTEAFF. Using reference TRBV7-3 and TRBJ1-1 for the parts outside the CDR3, the full variable domain is GAGVSQTPSNKVTEKGKYVELRCDPISGHTALYWYRQSLGQGPEFLIYFQGTGAADDSGLPNDRFFAVRPEGSVSTLKIQRTERGDSAVYLCASSPRGGGLGTEAFFGQGTRLTVV.

This clone was recorded only once. The chain employs TRBV19 and TRBJ2-7; D remains ambiguous. CDR1 is LNHDA and CDR2 is SQIVND in the germline V gene (reference sequence). The V gene lost 5 bases and the J gene lost 0 bases, with 11 bases spanning the gap. This CDR3 spans 14 amino acids. The CDR3 nucleotides read TGTGCCAGTAGTGCCTCCGAGAGCTCCTACGAGCAGTACTTC. Its translation: CASSASESSYEQYF.

The chain joins TRBV5-1 to TRBJ1-1; 9 bases are a match to TRBD1. CDR1 is SGHRS and CDR2 is YFSETQ in the germline V gene. The J segment lost 5 bases and the V segment lost 3 bases, leaving 8 bases of the junction unmatched. CDR3 length: 15 residues. CDR3 sequence: CASSSGTGRGTEAFF. CDR3 nucleotides: TGCGCCAGCAGCTCCGGGACAGGGAGAGGGACTGAAGCTTTCTTT.

V usage is TRBV5-4 and J usage is TRBJ2-1; 10 positions match TRBD2. The CDR3 runs 17 residues. Trimming removed 2 bases from V and 2 bases from J; junction bases left unmatched: 7. Per germline, CDR1 SGHNT and CDR2 YYREEE (reference sequence). The CDR3: CASSFEASGGPYNEQFF. The CDR3, as DNA: TGTGCCAGCAGCTTTGAGGCTAGCGGGGGCCCCTACAATGAGCAGTTCTTC.

This clone was recorded a few times. V and J are TRBV12-5 and TRBJ2-2, with TRBD1 as a possible D gene (6 bases). Germline lookup yields CDR1 LGHNT and CDR2 FRNRAP. The ends were cut back, 0 bases at V and 5 bases at J, with 13 bases in the middle. CDR3 length equals 16 residues. CDR3 sequence reads: CASGLVTRGGTGELFF. Here the CDR3 DNA reads TGTGCTAGTGGTTTGGTAACCAGGGGCGGGACCGGGGAGCTGTTTTTT.

The chain recombines TRBV7-3 with TRBJ2-1, with D perhaps matching TRBD1 (5 bases). CDR1 SGHTA and CDR2 FQGTGA come from the germline V gene. The CDR3 totals 14 residues. The V end was cut by 8 bases, the J end by 9 bases, with 20 bases between. CDR3 protein: CASSGQGGVSEQFF. CDR3 in DNA: TGTGCCAGCTCCGGGCAGGGTGGTGTGAGTGAGCAGTTCTTC.